These 13 T cell receptor beta chains came from one sample sequenced in a study of vaccination effects on CD4 cells after COVID-19. Assay used: immunoSEQ multiplex PCR; TCRdb lists only in-frame clones, some missing. Among about 79,000 clones listed, roughly 74% were seen once. These receptors' targets are unknown. Sequencing was preceded by expansion of antigen-specific CD4+ T cells with viral peptide pools in the ViraFEST assay. The culture ran for 10 days before CD4+ T cells were isolated. Sequenced here: CD4+ T cells from PBMCs cultured with HCoV-229E spike peptides, sampled before COVID-19 vaccination. These receptors all come from a human donor who received a COVID-19 vaccine.

The chain uses TRBV11-3 and TRBJ2-1; TRBD1 agrees at 7 bases. Germline-derived CDR1 and CDR2 are SGHNT and YENEEA. J gave up 4 bases and V 2 bases, and 5 bases lay outside the gene matches. The CDR3 is 15 residues long. The CDR3 nucleotides read TGTGCCAGCAGCTTAACACGACAGGGTTACAATGAGCAGTTCTTC. Residues: CASSLTRQGYNEQFF.

The chain combines TRBV6-5 with TRBJ1-2; TRBD1 is a possible D gene (5 bases). V lost 6 bases to trimming and J lost 7 bases, with 15 bases between them. This CDR3 has 13 residues. Germline CDR1 and CDR2: MNHEY and SVGAGI. CDR3 sequence (DNA): TGTGCCAGCAGACTACAAGCTGGGGGTGGCTACACCTTC. It translates to CASRLQAGGGYTF.

The gene calls are TRBV18 and TRBJ2-6, with 9 bases lining up with TRBD1. Trimming at V came to 3 bases and at J to 0 bases, leaving 6 bases not matched to a gene. CDR1 and CDR2 (germline): KGHSH, LQKENI. The CDR3 runs 18 residues. CDR3 loop: CASSPGQGFSSGANVLTF. CDR3 DNA sequence: TGTGCCAGCTCACCGGGACAGGGTTTTAGCTCTGGGGCCAACGTCCTGACTTTC.

In DNA, the CDR3 is TGTGCCAGCTCCCCAGGACGGGACAATGAGCAGTTCTTC. Translating it yields CASSPGRDNEQFF. This sequence joins TRBV18 and TRBJ2-1; no clear D. The CDR3 is 13 amino acids. V was trimmed by 6 bases and J by 5 bases, leaving 11 bases between them. Germline V gene sequence: CDR1 KGHSH, CDR2 LQKENI.

The chain is built from TRBV5-1 and TRBJ1-6; TRBD1 aligns across 7 bases. The CDR3 totals 16 residues. V lost 6 bases and J lost 4; bases outside the gene matches: 10. From germline, CDR1 is SGHRS and CDR2 YFSETQ. This CDR3 reads CASTKQGPLYNSPLHF. The CDR3 DNA is TGCGCCAGCACCAAACAGGGGCCTTTATATAATTCACCCCTCCACTTT.

The rearrangement joins TRBV7-3 to TRBJ1-3, with TRBD1 matching 7 bases. Germline trimming cut 4 bases from V and 4 bases from J; bases unmatched to any gene: 7. The germline V gene has CDR1 SGHTA and CDR2 FQGTGA. This CDR3 spans 15 amino acids. CDR3 nucleotides: TGTGCCAGCAGCTCCCGAGACAGGGCCGGAAACACCATATATTTT. This translates into CASSSRDRAGNTIYF.

The chain links TRBV4-2 to TRBJ1-5; 8 bases fit TRBD1. Per germline, CDR1 LGHNA and CDR2 YNFKEQ. The trim removed 0 bases at V and 4 bases at J, leaving 2 bases unmatched. The length of the CDR3 is 15 residues. The CDR3 sequence is CASSQDRTGNQPQHF. The CDR3 coding sequence is TGTGCCAGCAGCCAAGATCGGACAGGGAATCAGCCCCAGCATTTT.

The rearrangement uses TRBV4-1 and TRBJ2-7; either TRBD1 or TRBD2 may fit D (5 bases each). Looked up from germline, CDR1 is MGHRA and CDR2 is YSYEKL. There are 13 residues in the CDR3. Deletions cut 5 bases from V and 6 bases from J, with 14 bases between. The CDR3 protein is CASSEGFFGEQYV. The DNA for the CDR3 is TGCGCCAGCAGCGAGGGGTTCTTTGGCGAGCAGTACGTC.

The chain combines TRBV7-8 with TRBJ2-7, with unresolved D. The CDR3 sequence is 14 residues long. V dropped 2 bases and J dropped 6 bases, with 14 bases sitting between them. Germline V lookup: CDR1 SGHVS, CDR2 FQNEAQ. The CDR3 loop reads CASSLLVRGGEQYV. CDR3 sequence (DNA): TGTGCCAGCAGCTTATTGGTTCGCGGCGGCGAGCAGTACGTC.

This clone was recorded a few times. The chain has TRBV6-6 and TRBJ1-2; possible D gene TRBD1, 5 bases. Germline CDR1 is MNHNY and CDR2 is SVGAGI (reference sequence). V gave up 2 bases and J gave up 3 bases, with 16 bases separating them. This CDR3 spans 16 amino acids. In nucleotides, the CDR3 is TGTGCCAGCAGTTACAACACTGGGGGGTTGGACTATGGCTACACCTTC. This translates into CASSYNTGGLDYGYTF.

The CDR3 is CASSLQAGFTDTQYF. In DNA, the CDR3 is TGTGCCAGCAGCTTACAGGCAGGGTTCACAGATACGCAGTATTTT. This rearrangement joins TRBV7-2 to TRBJ2-3; tentative D call: TRBD1 (5 bases). This CDR3 spans 15 amino acids. Germline V gene data show CDR1 as SGHTA and CDR2 as FQGNSA. Trimming took off 2 bases at V and 2 bases at J, with 11 bases between the two ends. Full variable domain (remainder filled in from reference TRBV7-2 and TRBJ2-3): GAGVSQSPSNKVTEKGKDVELRCDPISGHTALYWYRQSLGQGLEFLIYFQGNSAPDKSGLPSDRFSAERTGGSVSTLTIQRTQQEDSAVYLCASSLQAGFTDTQYFGPGTRLTVL.

The genes are TRBV6-5 and TRBJ1-2; TRBD1 matches at 8 bases. The V gene end was trimmed by 6 bases and the J gene end by 8 bases; junction bases not matched to a gene: 5. There are 12 residues in the CDR3. Germline CDR1 MNHEY, CDR2 SVGAGI. The CDR3 DNA sequence: TGTGCCAGCAGGGACAGGGCGGGCGGCTACACCTTC. It specifies CASRDRAGGYTF.

The chain links TRBV28 to TRBJ2-2, with a possible D match to TRBD1 (6 bases). The CDR3 loop spans 15 amino acids. CDR1 MDHEN and CDR2 SYDVKM come from the germline V gene. Trimming shortened V by 2 bases and J by 2 bases, and 9 bases separated the two germline ends. CDR3 protein: CASSLGQFNTGELFF. DNA of the CDR3: TGTGCCAGCAGTTTAGGACAGTTCAACACCGGGGAGCTGTTTTTT.